This TCR beta chain was retrieved from a study of PD-1 blockade in mismatch repair-deficient tumors. Across the study: All were previously treated, progressing patients with approximately 12 mismatch repair-deficient cancer types.

Libraries were prepared by immunoSEQ multiplex PCR; TCRdb keeps only in-frame clonotypes and omits some of them. The repertoire has approximately 51,000 clones, 81% of them found once; the top ten carry about 8.3%. This CDR3 is 15 amino acids long. In germline, CDR1 is LNHDA, CDR2 SQIVND (reference sequence). Trimming pared 4 bases from V and 5 bases from J, leaving 15 bases between. The receptor was isolated from an adult with mismatch repair-deficient cancer. V usage is TRBV19 and J usage is TRBJ1-5; D might be TRBD1 (5 bases). The specimen comprised peripheral blood, sampled more than 19 weeks after starting pembrolizumab. The CDR3 region has the DNA TGTGCCAGTAGTAGCCCCGCCAGGGCGCATCAGCCCCAGCATTTT. It encodes CASSSPARAHQPQHF.